Sequencing of this TCR beta chain was carried out in a study of response to subunit inactivated influenza vaccine. From germline, CDR1 is LGHDT and CDR2 YNNKEL (reference sequence). V was shortened by 4 bases and J by 4 bases, with 11 bases between the two germline ends. The length of the CDR3 is 13 residues. About this clonotype: Antigen unknown.

A single record per CDR3 protein comes from TCRdb applying MiXCR to the RT-PCR reads. The profile shows hundreds of thousands of distinct CDR3 sequences, over 10% of them singletons. Findings of the study overall: Researchers suggested that each seasonal influenza vaccination recruits few new T cells.

The sample consisted of PBMCs from blood, taken roughly 47 days after vaccination. This sequence originates from a man in his fifties who received an inactivated influenza vaccine. The chain is built from TRBV3-1 and TRBJ2-7; D gene uncertain. CDR3 sequence: CASSPTDGYEQYF. CDR3 nucleotide sequence: TGTGCCAGCAGCCCAACGGACGGGTACGAGCAGTACTTC.